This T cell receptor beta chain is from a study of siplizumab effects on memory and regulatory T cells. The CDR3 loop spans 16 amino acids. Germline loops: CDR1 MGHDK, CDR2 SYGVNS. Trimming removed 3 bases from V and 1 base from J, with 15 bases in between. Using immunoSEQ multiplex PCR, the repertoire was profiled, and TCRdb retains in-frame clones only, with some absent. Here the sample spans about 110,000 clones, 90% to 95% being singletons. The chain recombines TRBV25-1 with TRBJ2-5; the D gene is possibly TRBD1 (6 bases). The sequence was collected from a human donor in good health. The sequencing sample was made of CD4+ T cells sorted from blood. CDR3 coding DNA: TGTGCCAGCAGTGAGCGTGGACAGTCTTTCCAAGAGACCCAGTACTTC. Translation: CASSERGQSFQETQYF.